The clone carrying this T cell receptor beta chain was recorded many times. Its antigen is not known. The data originate from a study of early T cells in non-severe SARS-CoV-2 infection. Whole-study context: Alpha and beta chains were unpaired, from unsorted whole-blood bulk RNA. Study-wide findings and caveats: Anti-spike CD8 specificities were favored by VDJdb matching, whose results missed private and CD4 specificities.

The CDR3 has 15 amino acids. Germline CDR1 and CDR2: SNHLY and FYNNEI. The V gene lost 2 bases and the J gene lost 7 bases, with 17 bases spanning the gap. The library protocol tagged individual cDNA molecules with unique molecular identifiers. TCRdb used MiXCR to reprocess the 5' RACE reads, holding one entry per CDR3 protein. This sample carries about 70,000 distinct CDR3 sequences, less than 12% of them seen once, and the ten largest clones take around 16%. Specimen: whole blood, collected at baseline. This receptor was obtained from an adult who was a healthcare worker with PCR-confirmed SARS-CoV-2 infection or an uninfected control (not recorded which). The chain couples TRBV2 to TRBJ1-2, with a possible D match to TRBD1 (5 bases). This CDR3 is CASSEPTQGLRGYTF. The CDR3 region has the DNA TGTGCCAGCAGTGAACCGACCCAGGGTCTGCGTGGCTACACCTTC.